Included here is one T cell receptor beta chain sequence, with context. The antigen remains undetermined. This specimen belongs to a study of OX40 agonist ivuxolimab in advanced cancers. Study summary: An agonistic anti-OX40 (CD134) antibody, ivuxolimab, was used to treat the patients. All patients had ivuxolimab intravenously every 2 weeks at 0.01 to 10 mg/kg.

The protocol was immunoSEQ multiplex PCR, while the TCRdb copy is restricted to in-frame clones and leaves out a portion. This table has 40,000 or so clones, more than 75% appearing once. Findings and limits, study-wide: By week 6 at 0.1 to 3.0 mg/kg, blood CD4+ and CD8+ T cells had expanded clonally. Averaging showed that CD8+ T cells had more expanded clones than CD4+ did.

The source is an adult with an advanced solid tumor such as melanoma, head and neck, liver or kidney cancer. The material sequenced was CD4+ or CD8+ T cells sorted from blood, taken in a trial of the OX40 agonist ivuxolimab.

The CDR3 here is CASSPDEEGTEAFF. CDR3 DNA sequence: TGTGCCAGCAGCCCGGATGAGGAGGGCACTGAAGCTTTCTTT. The chain is built from TRBV5-5 and TRBJ1-1; D is undetermined. This CDR3 region has 14 residues. V was clipped by 4 bases and J by 4 bases, with 14 bases between them. Per the germline V gene, CDR1 is SGHKS and CDR2 is YYEKEE (reference sequence).